The 21 T cell receptor beta chains below all came from one sample that was sequenced in a study of regulatory T cells in long-lasting Graves disease. Arm-PCR with iRepertoire HTBI primers amplified the CDR3 regions for these TCR beta libraries. TCRdb itself ran the multiplex PCR reads through MiXCR, one entry per CDR3 protein. The sample contains under 300,000 distinct CDR3 sequences, about 18% of which appear only once. As to time point: newly diagnosed GD, antithyroid drugs for less than 3 months. Extracted RNA from PBMCs served as the source of the TCR library. The same specimen was also included in a second study, on T cells in Graves' hyperthyroidism and ophthalmopathy.

The sequences come from peripheral blood mononuclear cells (PBMCs), collected at new diagnosis, from a patient treated with antithyroid drugs. All receptors come from a woman aged 25 to 39 with Graves disease.

This clonotype has a count of ten or more. The CDR3 DNA follows: TGCAGTGCTAGAGATATTTATGTCGGCTGGCTAGCGGGGAACAATGAGCAGTTCTTC. It codes for CSARDIYVGWLAGNNEQFF. The chain links TRBV20-1 to TRBJ2-1, with 9 bases identical to TRBD2. Trimming removed 0 bases from V and 5 bases from J; junction bases left unmatched: 17. The CDR3 sequence is 19 residues long. Germline lookup yields CDR1 DFQATT and CDR2 SNEGSKA (reference sequence).

V is TRBV7-2 and J is TRBJ2-3, with 9 bases lining up with TRBD1. The last part of the DNA fits TRBJ2-5 better; the J call may be wrong. Germline V lookup: CDR1 SGHTA, CDR2 FQGNSA. The CDR3 is made up of 15 amino acids. CDR3 region: CASSLAGQGWQTQYF. The CDR3 DNA follows: TGTGCCAGCAGCTTAGCTGGACAGGGGTGGCAGACCCAGTACTTC.

This clonotype was counted at least ten times. The chain is built from TRBV7-2 and TRBJ2-1; D is unclear. The germline CDR1 and CDR2 sequences are SGHTA and FQGNSA. There are 18 residues in the CDR3. V was trimmed by 1 base and J by 0 bases, leaving 16 bases between them. The CDR3 DNA sequence: TGTGCCAGCAGCTTAGGGTCACGGCGGCTTAGCTCCTACAATGAGCAGTTCTTC. This sequence encodes CASSLGSRRLSSYNEQFF.

This rearrangement joins TRBV4-2 to TRBJ1-1; no firm D call. CDR1 is LGHNA and CDR2 is YNFKEQ in the germline V gene. The CDR3 loop spans 15 amino acids. V was clipped by 3 bases and J by 0 bases, with 11 bases between them. The DNA of the CDR3 is TGTGCCAGCAGCCAGCAGACCGCAATGAACACTGAAGCTTTCTTT. This sequence encodes CASSQQTAMNTEAFF.

This clonotype occurred many times. The V and J genes are TRBV20-1 and TRBJ1-1, with 12 bases lining up with TRBD1. Losses at the gene ends were 4 bases for V and 5 bases for J; bases not matched to a gene: 5. Germline CDR1 and CDR2: DFQATT and SNEGSKA (reference sequence). The CDR3 length is 14 residues. The DNA of the CDR3 is TGCAGTGCTACCGGGACAGGGGGCAAGACTGAAGCTTTCTTT. Residues: CSATGTGGKTEAFF.

Comments on this clonotype: With only one base between it and a far larger clone, this is likely a read error. V is TRBV6-2 or TRBV6-3 and J is TRBJ1-5; D is ambiguous. The CDR3 has 13 residues. The germline CDR1 and CDR2 sequences are MNHEY and SVGEGT. V lost 2 bases and J lost 9, with 11 bases in between. CDR3 protein: CASSYGGRRPQHF. For the CDR3, the DNA is TGTGCCAGCAGTTACGGCGGACGAAGGCCCCAGCATTTT.

V gene TRBV4-1 combines with J gene TRBJ1-4; maybe TRBD1 (6 bases). The CDR3 contains 14 residues. Germline CDR1 and CDR2: MGHRA and YSYEKL. V gave up 8 bases and J gave up 5 bases, with 15 bases separating them. The CDR3 DNA reads as TGCGCCAGCCTCCCAGCGGGACAAAATGAAAAACTGTTTTTT. This translates into CASLPAGQNEKLFF.

This clonotype was counted ten times or more. The chain has TRBV7-6 and TRBJ1-1; TRBD1 is a possible D gene (5 bases). Germline-derived CDR1 and CDR2 are SGHVS and FNYEAQ. The V end lost 1 base, the J end lost 1 base, and 13 bases lay between the germline ends. The length of the CDR3 is 16 residues. This chain's CDR3 is CASSLVPDRPNTEAFF. CDR3 in DNA: TGTGCCAGCAGCTTAGTCCCCGACAGACCGAACACTGAAGCTTTCTTT.

This clonotype was counted ten times or more. The chain has TRBV20-1 and TRBJ2-7; D is possibly TRBD2 (7 bases). V lost 5 bases, J lost 7 bases, and 21 bases lay in between. This CDR3 contains 14 residues. CDR1 is DFQATT and CDR2 is SNEGSKA in the germline V gene (reference sequence). CDR3 protein: CSAPRGGRFYEQYF. DNA for the CDR3: TGCAGTGCTCCTAGGGGGGGGCGGTTTTATGAGCAGTACTTC.

This clonotype has a count of ten or more. CDR3 nucleotides: TGTGCCAGCAGTTCTATGAGCCGGGATGAGCAGTTCTTC. This codes for CASSSMSRDEQFF. The rearrangement uses TRBV27 and TRBJ2-1; D not resolved. The germline V and J ends were trimmed by 4 bases and 8 bases, with 12 bases remaining between them. Germline V lookup: CDR1 MNHEY, CDR2 SMNVEV (reference sequence). This CDR3 spans 13 amino acids.

This clonotype was recorded once. This may stem from a read error, because a much larger clone lies one nucleotide away. CDR3 loop: CASSQPDGVRYTF. CDR3 coding DNA: TGTGCCAGCAGCCAGCCTGACGGGGTGCGCTACACCTTC. The chain combines TRBV16 with TRBJ1-2; D is undetermined. CDR3 length: 13 residues. V shed 3 bases and J shed 9 bases, with 14 bases lying between them. In germline, CDR1 is KGHSY, CDR2 FQNENV.

V gene TRBV7-9 combines with J gene TRBJ1-2, with TRBD1 as a possible D gene (6 bases). There are 15 residues in the CDR3. Trimming removed 1 base from V and 5 bases from J, with 14 bases in between. Germline CDR1 and CDR2: SEHNR and FQNEAQ (reference sequence). The CDR3 protein is CASSLEVDSSYGYTF. In DNA form, the CDR3 reads TGTGCCAGCAGCTTAGAAGTGGACAGTAGTTATGGCTACACCTTC.

This clonotype was found many times. This chain joins TRBV7-9 and TRBJ1-1; the match to TRBD1 covers 7 bases. This CDR3 is built from 17 residues. V gave up 4 bases and J gave up 6 bases; unmatched junction bases: 17. Per germline, CDR1 SEHNR and CDR2 FQNEAQ (reference sequence). This chain's CDR3 is CASSSLFKGAPVAEAFF. The CDR3 nucleotides read TGTGCCAGCAGCTCCCTTTTCAAGGGGGCGCCGGTGGCTGAAGCTTTCTTT.

CDR3 nucleotides: TGTGCCAGCAGTTACTCTGGGAGTAACACTGAAGCTTTCTTT. It codes for CASSYSGSNTEAFF. The chain uses TRBV6-2 or TRBV6-3 and TRBJ1-1; D is unresolved. V was pared by 0 bases and J by 2 bases, with 7 bases between. The CDR3 sequence is 14 residues long. CDR1 and CDR2 from the germline V gene are MNHEY and SVGEGT.

The rearrangement joins TRBV20-1 to TRBJ2-5, with 10 bases that match TRBD2. This CDR3 comprises 16 residues. Germline CDR1 DFQATT, CDR2 SNEGSKA (reference sequence). Unmatched junction bases numbered 11, after V lost 2 bases and J lost 5 bases. The CDR3 DNA reads TGCAGTGCTAGACGATCAGCGGGGGGGGCGTCGGAGACCCAGTACTTC. Translated, it gives CSARRSAGGASETQYF.

This sequence joins TRBV20-1 and TRBJ2-1; 9 bases fit TRBD1. V dropped 2 bases and J dropped 10; count of bases not matched to a gene: 9. From germline, CDR1 is DFQATT and CDR2 SNEGSKA (reference sequence). The CDR3 is 14 amino acids. The CDR3 loop reads CSARLNRGRGEQFF. DNA of the CDR3: TGCAGTGCTAGACTTAACAGGGGGCGCGGGGAGCAGTTCTTC.

In this sample, this clonotype turned up many times. The chain is built from TRBV5-1 and TRBJ2-7; no firm D call. V was pared by 0 bases and J by 5 bases, with 6 bases between. CDR1 is SGHRS, CDR2 YFSETQ, per germline. The CDR3 contains 12 residues. CDR3 in amino acids: CASSLELNEQYF. The CDR3 DNA follows: TGCGCCAGCAGCTTGGAACTAAACGAGCAGTACTTC. Combining the CDR3 with reference TRBV5-1 and TRBJ2-7 gives the whole variable domain KAGVTQTPRYLIKTRGQQVTLSCSPISGHRSVSWYQQTPGQGLQFLFEYFSETQRNKGNFPGRFSGRQFSNSRSEMNVSTLELGDSALYLCASSLELNEQYFGPGTRLTVT.

As concerns this clonotype: Being one base from a much bigger clone, this may be a read error. The chain uses TRBV6-2 or TRBV6-3 and TRBJ2-1; the match to TRBD2 covers 10 bases. Matching the DNA end better, TRBJ2-5 makes the J call doubtful. This CDR3 has 15 residues. Germline loops: CDR1 MNHEY, CDR2 SVGEGT. Here the CDR3 reads CAGREGSGGQETQYF. The CDR3 DNA follows: TGTGCCGGCAGGGAGGGTAGCGGGGGGCAAGAGACCCAGTACTTC.

This clonotype has a count of ten or more. This rearrangement joins TRBV20-1 to TRBJ2-7; D call uncertain. Germline CDR1 DFQATT, CDR2 SNEGSKA (reference sequence). The length of the CDR3 is 13 residues. V was trimmed by 5 bases and J by 6 bases, leaving 17 bases between them. CDR3 coding DNA: TGCAGTGCTGCGGCACGGGCCGTGGGCGAGCAGTACTTC. The encoded protein is CSAAARAVGEQYF.

The chain has TRBV10-3 and TRBJ1-5, with 10 positions matching TRBD1. The CDR3 sequence is 14 residues long. Germline assignment: CDR1 ENHRY and CDR2 SYGVKD. V lost 4 bases, J lost 6 bases, and 3 bases stayed unmatched. In DNA form, the CDR3 reads TGTGCCATCAGTGGCGGGACAGGGGTTCAGCCCCAGCATTTT. This encodes CAISGGTGVQPQHF.

At least ten counts were recorded for this clonotype. The chain joins TRBV11-2 to TRBJ1-3; 9 bases map to TRBD1. This CDR3 is built from 17 residues. The J segment lost 0 bases and the V segment lost 4 bases, leaving 7 bases of the junction unmatched. In germline, CDR1 is SGHAT, CDR2 FQNNGV. The CDR3 loop reads CASSSLTGGYSGNTIYF. In DNA form, the CDR3 reads TGTGCCAGCAGCTCGCTCACAGGGGGCTACTCTGGAAACACCATATATTTT.